These 23 T cell receptor beta chains share one sample of origin, sequenced in a study of T cell changes during pregnancy in multiple sclerosis. TCRdb's copy holds only in-frame clones and misses some; the assay was immunoSEQ multiplex PCR. The sample has 45,000 to 55,000 clones, just over 85% seen once. This specimen was CD4+ T cells from peripheral blood mononuclear cells, taken in the second trimester of pregnancy. These receptors all come from a female donor with multiple sclerosis, enrolled in a pregnancy study.

The chain has TRBV6-5 and TRBJ2-7, with D possibly being TRBD2 (5 bases). V was shortened by 5 bases and J by 2 bases, with 10 bases between the two germline ends. The CDR3 length is 13 residues. The germline V gene has CDR1 MNHEY and CDR2 SVGAGI. The CDR3 region has the DNA TGTGCCAGCAGTCAGCGGCAAGCCTACGAGCAGTACTTC. As protein: CASSQRQAYEQYF.

The rearrangement links TRBV6-5 to TRBJ2-2, with D unresolved. Germline CDR1 MNHEY, CDR2 SVGAGI. The CDR3 contains 14 residues. The V and J ends lost 2 bases and 6 bases respectively, with 10 bases between them. The CDR3 reads CASSYGSGSGELFF. The CDR3 nucleotides read TGTGCCAGCAGTTACGGATCAGGATCCGGGGAGCTGTTTTTT.

J is TRBJ2-1 and V is TRBV9, with 13 bases that match TRBD2. The CDR3 has 18 residues. The J segment lost 3 bases and the V segment lost 4 bases, leaving 10 bases of the junction unmatched. CDR1 is SGDLS and CDR2 is YYNGEE in the germline V gene. The chain's CDR3 is CASSSRTSGSTLYNEQFF. The CDR3 DNA follows: TGTGCCAGCAGCTCCCGGACTAGCGGGAGTACCCTCTACAATGAGCAGTTCTTC.

V gene TRBV28 combines with J gene TRBJ2-1; D possibly corresponds to TRBD2 (6 bases). Trimming took 3 bases from V and 7 from J, leaving 13 bases between them. The germline gives CDR1 MDHEN, CDR2 SYDVKM. The CDR3 is 14 residues long. CDR3 in amino acids: CASSFPGRENEQFF. In DNA, the CDR3 is TGTGCCAGCAGTTTCCCGGGCCGGGAGAATGAGCAGTTCTTC.

The rearrangement uses TRBV19 and TRBJ2-1; TRBD2 aligns across 9 bases. The germline gives CDR1 LNHDA, CDR2 SQIVND (reference sequence). V shed 5 bases and J 9 bases; nucleotides not matched to a gene: 14. The CDR3 loop spans 16 amino acids. The CDR3 is CASSYTGRGGGREQFF. As DNA, the CDR3 is TGTGCCAGTAGTTACACTGGGCGGGGGGGAGGTCGTGAGCAGTTCTTC.

The chain is built from TRBV10-3 and TRBJ2-2; the match to TRBD2 covers 7 bases. Trimming removed 6 bases from V and 4 bases from J; junction bases left unmatched: 11. The CDR3 totals 16 residues. Germline V gene data show CDR1 as ENHRY and CDR2 as SYGVKD. The CDR3 reads CAISSATSQSTGELFF. The CDR3 DNA follows: TGTGCCATCAGCAGCGCGACTAGCCAGAGCACCGGGGAGCTGTTTTTT.

The genes are TRBV7-2 and TRBJ2-1; D remains ambiguous. Germline CDR1 reads SGHTA; CDR2 reads FQGNSA. The CDR3 is made up of 13 amino acids. Deletions cut 5 bases from V and 8 bases from J, with 13 bases between. The CDR3, as DNA: TGTGCCAGCAGCCCCTACCTTTCCGATGAGCAGTTCTTC. Residues: CASSPYLSDEQFF.

The chain couples TRBV11-2 to TRBJ2-7; 10 nucleotides match TRBD2. The CDR3 runs 16 residues. Trimming removed 5 bases from V and 0 bases from J; junction bases left unmatched: 7. Germline CDR1 SGHAT, CDR2 FQNNGV. DNA of the CDR3: TGTGCCAGCAGCCCAGGACTAGCGGCGAGCTCCTACGAGCAGTACTTC. Protein: CASSPGLAASSYEQYF. Combining the CDR3 with reference TRBV11-2 and TRBJ2-7 gives the whole variable domain EAGVAQSPRYKIIEKRQSVAFWCNPISGHATLYWYQQILGQGPKLLIQFQNNGVVDDSQLPKDRFSAERLKGVDSTLKIQPAKLEDSAVYLCASSPGLAASSYEQYFGPGTRLTVT.

CDR3 protein: CASTLVGGLQDEQFF. For the CDR3, the DNA is TGTGCCAGTACCCTCGTGGGGGGGCTGCAGGATGAGCAGTTCTTC. V usage is TRBV19 and J usage is TRBJ2-1, with D perhaps matching TRBD2 (7 bases). Germline CDR1 and CDR2: LNHDA and SQIVND (reference sequence). The ends were cut back, 7 bases at V and 8 bases at J, with 21 bases in the middle. The CDR3 contains 15 residues.

The chain combines TRBV4-3 with TRBJ1-2, with D maybe TRBD1 (6 bases). The germline V gene encodes CDR1 LGHNA and CDR2 YSLEER. The CDR3 runs to 16 residues. V dropped 0 bases and J dropped 3 bases, with 14 bases sitting between them. CDR3 residues: CASSQDPQGPYYGYTF. CDR3 bases: TGCGCCAGCAGCCAAGACCCTCAGGGGCCCTACTATGGCTACACCTTC.

The chain is built from TRBV5-6 and TRBJ1-4; possible D gene TRBD1, 6 bases. This CDR3 region has 14 residues. Trimming removed 1 base from V and 8 bases from J, with 12 bases in between. Germline V lookup: CDR1 SGHDT, CDR2 YYEEEE. Written as DNA, the CDR3 is TGTGCCAGCAGCTTGTTAGGACAGACAGAAAAACTGTTTTTT. Protein: CASSLLGQTEKLFF. Variable domain in full (rest from reference TRBV5-6 and TRBJ1-4): DAGVTQSPTHLIKTRGQQVTLRCSPKSGHDTVSWYQQALGQGPQFIFQYYEEEERQRGNFPDRFSGHQFPNYSSELNVNALLLGDSALYLCASSLLGQTEKLFFGSGTQLSVL.

This clone was seen a few times. The CDR3 DNA follows: TGTGCCAGCTCACCAGGGACAGGGGGCGAGCAGTACTTC. Translation gives CASSPGTGGEQYF. This sequence joins TRBV18 and TRBJ2-7, with 11 bases fitting TRBD1. J gave up 6 bases and V 2 bases, and 0 bases lay outside the gene matches. This CDR3 contains 13 residues. Germline CDR1 and CDR2: KGHSH and LQKENI.

The rearrangement links TRBV7-9 to TRBJ1-1; a weak D match, TRBD1 (6 bases). Trimming shortened V by 5 bases and J by 1 base, and 17 bases separated the two germline ends. CDR1 and CDR2 from the germline V gene are SEHNR and FQNEAQ (reference sequence). The CDR3 consists of 16 residues. CDR3 nucleotide sequence: TGTGCCAGCAGCAGACTCTTCAGGGGCTCGAACACTGAAGCTTTCTTT. This translates into CASSRLFRGSNTEAFF.

The chain carries TRBV7-2 and TRBJ2-1, with TRBD2 matching 7 bases. Germline CDR1 reads SGHTA; CDR2 reads FQGNSA. This CDR3 has 15 amino acids. V lost 0 bases, J lost 4 bases, and 3 bases stayed unmatched. The CDR3 nucleotides are TGTGCCAGCAGCTTAGCTCTAGCGGTTTACAATGAGCAGTTCTTC. Translation gives CASSLALAVYNEQFF.

The genes are TRBV7-8 and TRBJ2-1, with 7 nucleotides matching TRBD2. The J segment lost 7 bases and the V segment lost 5 bases, leaving 11 bases of the junction unmatched. The CDR3 covers 15 residues. Germline V gene sequence: CDR1 SGHVS, CDR2 FQNEAQ. The CDR3 protein is CASSLGGPNHNEQFF. CDR3 coding DNA: TGTGCCAGCAGCCTGGGAGGGCCAAATCATAATGAGCAGTTCTTC. Variable domain in full (rest from reference TRBV7-8 and TRBJ2-1): GAGVSQSPRYKVAKRGQDVALRCDPISGHVSLFWYQQALGQGPEFLTYFQNEAQLDKSGLPSDRFFAERPEGSVSTLKIQRTQQEDSAVYLCASSLGGPNHNEQFFGPGTRLTVL.

V and J are TRBV19 and TRBJ2-1; the match to TRBD2 covers 9 bases. Germline assignment: CDR1 LNHDA and CDR2 SQIVND (reference sequence). The CDR3 is 19 amino acids. V trimming: 5 bases; J trimming: 3 bases; junction bases outside the gene matches: 17. The CDR3 loop reads CASSSPTYLAGGHYNEQFF. The CDR3, as DNA: TGTGCCAGTAGTTCCCCTACTTATTTGGCGGGAGGGCACTACAATGAGCAGTTCTTC.

The V call is TRBV18, the J call TRBJ1-2; D is uncertain. The CDR3 covers 14 residues. Germline values: CDR1 KGHSH, CDR2 LQKENI. Trimming took off 2 bases at V and 4 bases at J, with 11 bases between the two ends. The CDR3 DNA is TGTGCCAGCTCACCAGAGGGCGGCCCCTATGGCTACACCTTC. As protein: CASSPEGGPYGYTF.

This sequence joins TRBV4-2 and TRBJ2-1; 8 positions match TRBD2. Per germline, CDR1 LGHNA and CDR2 YNFKEQ. The CDR3 totals 17 residues. V dropped 2 bases and J dropped 0; count of bases not matched to a gene: 6. As DNA, the CDR3 is TGTGCCAGCAGCCAACTGGGGCGGGAGGTCTCCTACAATGAGCAGTTCTTC. Protein sequence: CASSQLGREVSYNEQFF.

The gene calls are TRBV6-5 and TRBJ2-7; 9 nucleotides line up with TRBD2. V was pared by 2 bases and J by 7 bases, with 6 bases of the junction left unmatched. This CDR3 has 14 residues. Per the germline V gene, CDR1 is MNHEY and CDR2 is SVGAGI. The CDR3 loop is CASSYEREVGEQYF. The CDR3 DNA is TGTGCCAGCAGTTACGAGCGGGAGGTCGGGGAGCAGTACTTC.

The chain carries TRBV5-1 and TRBJ2-3; TRBD2 matches at 11 bases. V was pared by 4 bases and J by 4 bases, with 11 bases of the junction left unmatched. Germline V lookup: CDR1 SGHRS, CDR2 YFSETQ. The CDR3 has 17 residues. The CDR3 nucleotides are TGCGCCAGCAGCCTGCCTGGTAGCGGGAGGGGAGCAGATACGCAGTATTTT. Residues: CASSLPGSGRGADTQYF.

Worth noting for this clone: This specimen includes other DNA sequences encoding the same CDR3. This chain uses TRBV7-2 with TRBJ2-2; 14 nucleotides agree with TRBD2. V shed 4 bases and J 1 base; nucleotides not matched to a gene: 2. Per the germline V gene, CDR1 is SGHTA and CDR2 is FQGNSA. This CDR3 has 17 amino acids. DNA for the CDR3: TGTGCCAGCAGCTCGGGACTAGCGGGAGTGAACACCGGGGAGCTGTTTTTT. Its translation: CASSSGLAGVNTGELFF.

This rearrangement joins TRBV21-1 to TRBJ2-5; the DNA was not compared with TRBD2, the D call given in the table. TRBV21-1 is reported as a pseudogene. CDR3 length: 16 amino acids. Written as DNA, the CDR3 is TGTGCCAGCAGCTTAAAAAAAGGGAGGGAAAAAGAGACCCAGTACTTC. Protein: CASSLKKGREKETQYF.

The J gene is TRBJ2-7, the V gene TRBV10-3, with 10 bases that match TRBD2. J lost 0 bases, V lost 4 bases, and 3 bases had no gene match. This CDR3 spans 15 amino acids. Germline V gene sequence: CDR1 ENHRY, CDR2 SYGVKD. The CDR3 spells CAISGTSGNSYEQYF. CDR3 nucleotides: TGTGCCATCAGTGGGACTAGCGGCAACTCCTACGAGCAGTACTTC.